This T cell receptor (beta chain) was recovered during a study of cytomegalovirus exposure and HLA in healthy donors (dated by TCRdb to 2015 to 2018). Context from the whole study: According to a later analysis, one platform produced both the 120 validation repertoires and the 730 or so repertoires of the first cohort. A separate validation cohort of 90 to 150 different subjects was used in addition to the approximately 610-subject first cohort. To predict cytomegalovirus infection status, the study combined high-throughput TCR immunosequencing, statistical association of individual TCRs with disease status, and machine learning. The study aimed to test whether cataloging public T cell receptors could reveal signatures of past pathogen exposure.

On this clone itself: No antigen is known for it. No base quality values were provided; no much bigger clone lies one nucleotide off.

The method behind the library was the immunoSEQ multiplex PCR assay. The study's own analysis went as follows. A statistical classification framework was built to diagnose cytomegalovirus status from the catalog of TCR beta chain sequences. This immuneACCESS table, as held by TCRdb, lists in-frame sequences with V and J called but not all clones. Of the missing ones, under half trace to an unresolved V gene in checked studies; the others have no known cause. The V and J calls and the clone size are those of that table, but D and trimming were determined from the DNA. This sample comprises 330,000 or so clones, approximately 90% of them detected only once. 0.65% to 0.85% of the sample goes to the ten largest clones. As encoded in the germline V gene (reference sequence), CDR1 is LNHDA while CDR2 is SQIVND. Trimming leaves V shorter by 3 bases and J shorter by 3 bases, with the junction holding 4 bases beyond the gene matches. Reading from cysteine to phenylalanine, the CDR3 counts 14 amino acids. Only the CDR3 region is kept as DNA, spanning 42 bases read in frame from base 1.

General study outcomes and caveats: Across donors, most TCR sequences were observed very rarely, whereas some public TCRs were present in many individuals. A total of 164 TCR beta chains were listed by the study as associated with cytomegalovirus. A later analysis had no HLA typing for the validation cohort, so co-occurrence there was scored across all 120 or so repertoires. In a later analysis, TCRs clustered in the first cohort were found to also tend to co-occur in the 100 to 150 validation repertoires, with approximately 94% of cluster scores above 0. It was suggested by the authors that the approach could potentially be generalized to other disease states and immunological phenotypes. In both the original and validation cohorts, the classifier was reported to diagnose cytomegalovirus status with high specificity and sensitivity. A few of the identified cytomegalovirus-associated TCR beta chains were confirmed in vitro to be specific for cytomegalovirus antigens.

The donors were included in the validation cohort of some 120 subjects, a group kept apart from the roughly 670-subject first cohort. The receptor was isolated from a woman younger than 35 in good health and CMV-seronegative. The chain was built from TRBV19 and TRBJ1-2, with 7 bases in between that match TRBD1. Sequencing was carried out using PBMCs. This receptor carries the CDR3 CASSIGDRDYGYTF. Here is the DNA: TGTGCCAGTAGTATCGGAGACAGGGACTATGGCTACACCTTC.